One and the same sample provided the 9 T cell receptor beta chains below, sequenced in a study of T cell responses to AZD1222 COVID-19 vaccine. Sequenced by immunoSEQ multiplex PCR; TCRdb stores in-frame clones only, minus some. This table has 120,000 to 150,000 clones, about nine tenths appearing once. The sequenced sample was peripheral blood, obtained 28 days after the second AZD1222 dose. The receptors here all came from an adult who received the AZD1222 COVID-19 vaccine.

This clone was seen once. The CDR3: CASSLGSSNTEAFF. In nucleotides, the CDR3 is TGTGCCAGCAGTTTAGGCAGCTCCAACACTGAAGCTTTCTTT. The V call is TRBV27, the J call TRBJ1-1, with no clear D. The CDR3 sequence is 14 residues long. Germline loops: CDR1 MNHEY, CDR2 SMNVEV (reference sequence). Between the trimmed V and J ends, which lost 2 bases and 2 bases, there was a span of 9 bases.

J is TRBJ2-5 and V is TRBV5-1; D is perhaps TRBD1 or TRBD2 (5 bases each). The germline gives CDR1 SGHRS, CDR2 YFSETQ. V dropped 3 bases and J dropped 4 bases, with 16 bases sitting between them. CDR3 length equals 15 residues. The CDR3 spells CASSSEGRAIETQYF. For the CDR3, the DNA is TGCGCCAGCAGCTCCGAGGGGCGGGCTATAGAGACCCAGTACTTC. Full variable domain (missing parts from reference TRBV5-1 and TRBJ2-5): KAGVTQTPRYLIKTRGQQVTLSCSPISGHRSVSWYQQTPGQGLQFLFEYFSETQRNKGNFPGRFSGRQFSNSRSEMNVSTLELGDSALYLCASSSEGRAIETQYFGPGTRLLVL.

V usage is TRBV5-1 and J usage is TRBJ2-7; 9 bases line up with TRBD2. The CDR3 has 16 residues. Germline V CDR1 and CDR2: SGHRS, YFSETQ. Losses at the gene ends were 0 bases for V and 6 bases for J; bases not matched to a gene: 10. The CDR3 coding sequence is TGCGCCAGCAGCTTGGGAAAGGAGCGGGGGGTAGGCGAGCAGTACTTC. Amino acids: CASSLGKERGVGEQYF. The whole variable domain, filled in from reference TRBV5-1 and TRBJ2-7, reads KAGVTQTPRYLIKTRGQQVTLSCSPISGHRSVSWYQQTPGQGLQFLFEYFSETQRNKGNFPGRFSGRQFSNSRSEMNVSTLELGDSALYLCASSLGKERGVGEQYFGPGTRLTVT.

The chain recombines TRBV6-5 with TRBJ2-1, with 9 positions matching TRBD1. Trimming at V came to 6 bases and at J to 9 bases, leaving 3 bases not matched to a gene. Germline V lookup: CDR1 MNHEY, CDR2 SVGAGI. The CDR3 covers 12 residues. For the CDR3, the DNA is TGTGCCAGCAGCCGGGACAGGGCTGAGCAGTTCTTC. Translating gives CASSRDRAEQFF.

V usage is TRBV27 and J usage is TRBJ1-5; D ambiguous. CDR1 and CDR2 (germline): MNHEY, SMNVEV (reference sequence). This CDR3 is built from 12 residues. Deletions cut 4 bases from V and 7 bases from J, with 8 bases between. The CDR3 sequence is CASSSGGQPQHF. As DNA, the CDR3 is TGTGCCAGCAGTTCAGGAGGCCAGCCCCAGCATTTT.

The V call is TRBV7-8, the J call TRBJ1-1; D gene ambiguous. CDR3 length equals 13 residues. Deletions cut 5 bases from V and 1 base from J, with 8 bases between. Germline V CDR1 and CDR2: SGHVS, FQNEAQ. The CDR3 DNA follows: TGTGCCAGCAGCGAGATCGGGAACACTGAAGCTTTCTTT. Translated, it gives CASSEIGNTEAFF.

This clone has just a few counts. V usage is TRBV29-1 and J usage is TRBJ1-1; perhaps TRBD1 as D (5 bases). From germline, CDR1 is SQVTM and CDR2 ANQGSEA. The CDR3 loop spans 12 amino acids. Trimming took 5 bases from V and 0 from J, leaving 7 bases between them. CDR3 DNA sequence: TGCAGCGTTAAGGGGATGAACACTGAAGCTTTCTTT. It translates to CSVKGMNTEAFF.

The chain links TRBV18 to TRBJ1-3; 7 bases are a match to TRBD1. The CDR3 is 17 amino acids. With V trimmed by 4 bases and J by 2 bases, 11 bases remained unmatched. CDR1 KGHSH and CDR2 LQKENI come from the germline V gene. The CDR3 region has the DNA TGTGCCAGCTCACAAGGTACAGGGGCCTCCACTGGAAACACCATATATTTT. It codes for CASSQGTGASTGNTIYF.

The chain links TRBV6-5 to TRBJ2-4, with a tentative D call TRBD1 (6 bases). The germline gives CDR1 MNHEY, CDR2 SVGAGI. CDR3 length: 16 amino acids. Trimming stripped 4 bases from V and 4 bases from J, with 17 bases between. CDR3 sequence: CASSLLGAGDKNIQYF. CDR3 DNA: TGTGCCAGCAGTTTGCTTGGGGCAGGGGATAAAAACATTCAGTACTTC.